The entry below gives a single T cell receptor beta chain sequence along with its context. Its cognate antigen is unknown. The data stem from a study of shared clonotypes between healthy human individuals. Study details: A donor's plate count was three for CD4 naive and three for CD4 memory; CD8 naive had two and CD8 memory one.

Under the authors' procedure: ImmunoSEQ sequences covered only the junction and lacked quality scores; filtering therefore differed. This table comes from immunoSEQ multiplex PCR, and its TCRdb copy is limited to in-frame clones, with some not included. V and J calls and clone size are those listed in that table; D and trimming were worked out from the DNA. The sample yields some 2,100,000 clones, around 93% seen once. Naive CD8 cells were CD45RO-negative, positively selected for CCR7, excluding terminally differentiated effector memory CD45RA+ cells. Notes on the study in general: Represented genetic and exposure-history diversity was restricted by having few donors.

V dropped 5 bases and J dropped 1; count of bases not matched to a gene: 11. The CDR3 totals 19 residues. Germline V lookup: CDR1 MNHEY, CDR2 SMNVEV (reference sequence). The source of this sequence is a man younger than 30 in good health. Some clones in this sample may be carry-over from other donors' samples. The sequencing input was naive CD8+ T cells from PBMCs. The gene calls are TRBV27 and TRBJ1-4; 12 bases match TRBD1. Here the CDR3 reads CASSVHTGQGAKTNEKLFF. The CDR3 coding sequence is TGTGCCAGCAGTGTCCACACGGGACAGGGGGCGAAAACTAATGAAAAACTGTTTTTT.